This entry describes one TCR beta chain. The antigen is not known. The primer mix had 60 Vbeta and 13 Jbeta primers. The assay was immunoSEQ multiplex PCR, and TCRdb's table has in-frame clones only and misses some. The sample has about 130,000 clones, 65% to 85% seen once. This CDR3 has 14 amino acids. Germline loops: CDR1 SEHNR, CDR2 FQNEAQ (reference sequence). The V gene lost 5 bases and the J gene lost 4 bases, with 14 bases spanning the gap. The data were obtained in a study of cytomegalovirus exposure and HLA in healthy donors. Study-wide findings and caveats: In a later analysis, at a false discovery rate of 0.05, 15,000 to 20,000 TCR beta sequences were associated with HLA alleles. A later analysis reported that several of the most significant clusters appeared to be linked to common viral pathogens, among them Epstein-Barr virus. Associated with cytomegalovirus, according to the listing, were 150 to 200 TCR beta chains.

The rearrangement joins TRBV7-9 to TRBJ1-1; TRBD1 is a possible D gene (6 bases). Sequenced sample: PBMCs. The TCR comes from a man between 18 and 35 years old in good health and CMV-seropositive. Here the CDR3 DNA reads TGTGCCAGCAGCCATCAGGGGACGGGCACTGAAGCTTTCTTT. This encodes CASSHQGTGTEAFF.